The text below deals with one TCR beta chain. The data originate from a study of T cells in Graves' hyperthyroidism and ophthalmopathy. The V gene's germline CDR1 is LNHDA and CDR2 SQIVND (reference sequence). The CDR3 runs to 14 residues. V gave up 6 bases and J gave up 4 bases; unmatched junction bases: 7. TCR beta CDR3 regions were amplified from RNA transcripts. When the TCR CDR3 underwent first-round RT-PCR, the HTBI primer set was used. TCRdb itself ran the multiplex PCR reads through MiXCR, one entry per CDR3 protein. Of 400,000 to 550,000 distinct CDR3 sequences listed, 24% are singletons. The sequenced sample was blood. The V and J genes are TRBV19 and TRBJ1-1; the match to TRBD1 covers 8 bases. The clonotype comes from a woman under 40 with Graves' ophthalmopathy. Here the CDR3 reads CASRATGGVTEAFF. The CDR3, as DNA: TGTGCCAGTAGAGCTACAGGGGGTGTCACTGAAGCTTTCTTT.